This T cell receptor (beta chain) is from a study of vaccination effects on CD4 cells after COVID-19. Turning to the study itself: Participants were vaccinated with two doses of either the BNT162b2 or mRNA-1273 vaccine. Study findings and constraints: Convalescent patients were scarce in the study, and it lacked early post-infection timepoints.

A word on this clone: Its target is unknown.

Antigen-specific CD4+ T cells were expanded with viral peptide pools in the ViraFEST assay before sequencing. The culture ran for around ten days before CD4+ T cells were isolated. Nucleocapsid antibody tests were negative, and the vaccine recipients had no prior SARS-CoV-2 infection. A few million PBMC were placed in each well, which was supplemented with roughly 10 IU/ml IL-2 and around 9.4 ug/ml peptides. The protocol was immunoSEQ multiplex PCR, while the TCRdb copy is restricted to in-frame clones and leaves out a portion. The profile shows over 55,000 clones, about 71% of them singletons. Between the trimmed V and J ends, which lost 6 bases and 4 bases, there was a span of 15 bases. The germline V gene has CDR1 MDHEN and CDR2 SYDVKM. CDR3 size: 14 residues.

The sequenced sample was CD4+ T cells from PBMCs cultured with HCoV-OC43 spike peptides, obtained before COVID-19 vaccination. Subset denoted: HCoV-OC43 spike overlapping peptide pool stimulation. The chain recombines TRBV28 with TRBJ1-1; D is ambiguous. This receptor was obtained from a human donor who received a COVID-19 vaccine. DNA of the CDR3: TGTGCCAGCAGCCCCCCGGCGGTTGGCACTGAAGCTTTCTTT. This sequence encodes CASSPPAVGTEAFF.